A selection of T cell receptor beta chains follows, all from one sample in a study of early T cells in non-severe SARS-CoV-2 infection. TCRdb passed the 5' RACE reads through MiXCR, listing each CDR3 protein once. This table has about 48,000 distinct CDR3 sequences, about 6.2% appearing once. This specimen consisted of whole blood, obtained at baseline. These receptors all stem from an adult who was a healthcare worker with PCR-confirmed SARS-CoV-2 infection or an uninfected control (not recorded which). Each CDR3 is given with its conserved first and last residue. The order of the fields is CDR3 protein, CDR3 DNA, D gene, V gene, J gene, clone size. D genes are given only for firm matches. The size field is filled for only some rows; it gives once, few, many or a size class.

CASSSAGGAYPNEQFF	TGTGCCAGCAGCTCTGCAGGGGGCGCATACCCCAATGAGCAGTTCTTC	TRBD1	TRBV7-9	TRBJ2-1	many
CASSLGQGAQPQHF	TGTGCCAGCAGCTTGGGCCAGGGGGCTCAGCCCCAGCATTTT	TRBD1	TRBV5-6	TRBJ1-5	few
CASSLLAGEQYF	TGCGCCAGCAGCCTTCTGGCGGGCGAGCAGTACTTC	.	TRBV10-1	TRBJ2-7	many
CASSYFTEAFF	TGTGCCAGCAGTTACTTCACTGAAGCTTTCTTT	.	TRBV7-2	TRBJ1-1	.
CASSEEQASYNEQFF	TGTGCCAGCAGTGAAGAACAGGCGTCCTACAATGAGCAGTTCTTC	.	TRBV6-1	TRBJ2-1	many
CAISSGGNQEKLFF	TGTGCCATCAGTTCAGGGGGCAATCAGGAAAAACTGTTTTTT	TRBD1	TRBV10-3	TRBJ1-4	many
CATDRSNYGYTF	TGTGCCACGGACAGGTCCAACTATGGCTACACCTTC	TRBD1	TRBV28	TRBJ1-2	many
CASSLQGVSGNTIYF	TGTGCCAGCAGTTTACAGGGAGTTTCTGGAAACACCATATATTTT	.	TRBV27	TRBJ1-3	.
CASSDTSGSYEQFF	TGTGCCAGCAGCGATACTAGCGGGAGCTATGAGCAGTTCTTC	TRBD2	TRBV6-4	TRBJ2-1	.
CASSIISTEAFF	TGTGCCAGCAGCATAATTAGTACTGAAGCTTTCTTT	.	TRBV7-9	TRBJ1-1	few